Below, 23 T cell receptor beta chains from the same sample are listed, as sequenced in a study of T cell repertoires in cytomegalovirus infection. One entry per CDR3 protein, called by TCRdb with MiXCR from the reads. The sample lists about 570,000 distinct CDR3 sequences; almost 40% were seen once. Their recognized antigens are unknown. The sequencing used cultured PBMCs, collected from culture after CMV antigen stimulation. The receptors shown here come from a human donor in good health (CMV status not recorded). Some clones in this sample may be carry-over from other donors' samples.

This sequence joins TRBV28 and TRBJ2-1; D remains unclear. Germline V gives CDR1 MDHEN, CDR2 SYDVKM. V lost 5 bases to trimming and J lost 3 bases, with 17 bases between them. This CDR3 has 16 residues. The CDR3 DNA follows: TGTGCCAGCAGTCCTCTATCTAGTCCAGACTACAATGAGCAGTTCTTC. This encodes CASSPLSSPDYNEQFF. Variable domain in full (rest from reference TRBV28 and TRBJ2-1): DVKVTQSSRYLVKRTGEKVFLECVQDMDHENMFWYRQDPGLGLRLIYFSYDVKMKEKGDIPEGYSVSREKKERFSLILESASTNQTSMYLCASSPLSSPDYNEQFFGPGTRLTVL.

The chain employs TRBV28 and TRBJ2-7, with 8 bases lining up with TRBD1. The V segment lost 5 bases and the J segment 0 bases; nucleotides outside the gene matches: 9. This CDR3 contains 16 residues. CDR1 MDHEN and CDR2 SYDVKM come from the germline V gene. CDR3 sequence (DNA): TGTGCCAGCAGTCCCCACACTGGACAGGGCTCCTACGAGCAGTACTTC. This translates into CASSPHTGQGSYEQYF.

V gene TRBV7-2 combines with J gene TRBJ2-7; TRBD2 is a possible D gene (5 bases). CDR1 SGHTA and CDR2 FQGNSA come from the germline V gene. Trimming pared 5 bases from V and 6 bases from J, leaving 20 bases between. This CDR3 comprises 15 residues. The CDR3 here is CASSAWPGGTGEQYF. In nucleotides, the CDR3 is TGTGCCAGCAGCGCGTGGCCCGGAGGAACGGGCGAGCAGTACTTC.

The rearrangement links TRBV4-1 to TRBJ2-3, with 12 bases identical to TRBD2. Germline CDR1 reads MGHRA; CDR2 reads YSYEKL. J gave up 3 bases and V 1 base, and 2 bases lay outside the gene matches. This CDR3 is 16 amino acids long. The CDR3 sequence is CASSQASGGATDTQYF. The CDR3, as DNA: TGCGCCAGCAGCCAAGCTAGCGGGGGGGCGACAGATACGCAGTATTTT.

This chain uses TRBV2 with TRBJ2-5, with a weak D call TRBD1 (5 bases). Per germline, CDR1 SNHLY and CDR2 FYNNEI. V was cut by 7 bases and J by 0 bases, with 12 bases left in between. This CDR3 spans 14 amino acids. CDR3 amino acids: CASKVGQDQETQYF. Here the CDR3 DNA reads TGTGCCAGCAAAGTGGGGCAGGACCAAGAGACCCAGTACTTC.

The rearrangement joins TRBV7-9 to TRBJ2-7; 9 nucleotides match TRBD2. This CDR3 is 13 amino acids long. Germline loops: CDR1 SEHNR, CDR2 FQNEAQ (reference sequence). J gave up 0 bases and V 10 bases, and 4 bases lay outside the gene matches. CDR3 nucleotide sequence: TGTGCCACCCTAGCGGGGAGCTCCTACGAGCAGTACTTC. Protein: CATLAGSSYEQYF.

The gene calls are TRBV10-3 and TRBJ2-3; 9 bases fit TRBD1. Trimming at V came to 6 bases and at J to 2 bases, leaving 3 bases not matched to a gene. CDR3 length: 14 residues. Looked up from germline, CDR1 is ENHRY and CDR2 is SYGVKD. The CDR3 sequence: CAIRGQGYTDTQYF. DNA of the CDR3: TGTGCCATCAGGGGACAGGGCTACACAGATACGCAGTATTTT.

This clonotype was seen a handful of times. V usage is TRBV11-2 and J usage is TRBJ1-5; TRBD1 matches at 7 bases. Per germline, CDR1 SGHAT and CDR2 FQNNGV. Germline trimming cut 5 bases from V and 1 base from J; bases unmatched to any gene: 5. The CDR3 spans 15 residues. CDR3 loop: CASSAGQVSNQPQHF. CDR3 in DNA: TGTGCCAGCAGCGCCGGACAGGTCAGCAATCAGCCCCAGCATTTT. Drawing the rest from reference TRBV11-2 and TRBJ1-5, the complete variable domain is EAGVAQSPRYKIIEKRQSVAFWCNPISGHATLYWYQQILGQGPKLLIQFQNNGVVDDSQLPKDRFSAERLKGVDSTLKIQPAKLEDSAVYLCASSAGQVSNQPQHFGDGTRLSIL.

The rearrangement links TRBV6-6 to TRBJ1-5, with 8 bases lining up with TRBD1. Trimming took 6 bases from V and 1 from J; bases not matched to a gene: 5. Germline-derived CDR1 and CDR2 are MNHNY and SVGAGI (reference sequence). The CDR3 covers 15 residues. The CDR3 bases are TGTGCCAGCAGATCTGGACAGGGCAGCAATCAGCCCCAGCATTTT. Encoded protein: CASRSGQGSNQPQHF.

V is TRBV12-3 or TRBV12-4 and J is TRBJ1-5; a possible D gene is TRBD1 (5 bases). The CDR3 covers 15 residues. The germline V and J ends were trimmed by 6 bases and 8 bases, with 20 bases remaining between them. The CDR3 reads CASSQRTARGEPQHF. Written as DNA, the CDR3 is TGTGCCAGCAGCCAACGGACGGCACGGGGGGAGCCCCAGCATTTT.

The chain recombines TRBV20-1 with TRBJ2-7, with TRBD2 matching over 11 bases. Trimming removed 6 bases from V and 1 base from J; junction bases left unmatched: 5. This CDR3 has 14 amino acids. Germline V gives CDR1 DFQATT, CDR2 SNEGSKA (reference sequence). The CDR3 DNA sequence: TGCAGTGCAAGCCGGACTAGCGGGTCCTACGAGCAGTACTTC. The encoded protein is CSASRTSGSYEQYF.

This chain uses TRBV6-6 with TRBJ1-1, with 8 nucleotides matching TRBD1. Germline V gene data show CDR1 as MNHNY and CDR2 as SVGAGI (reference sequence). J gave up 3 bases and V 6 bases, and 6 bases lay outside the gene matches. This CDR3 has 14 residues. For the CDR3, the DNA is TGTGCCAGCAGCCGACAGGGGTGGGACACTGAAGCTTTCTTT. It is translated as CASSRQGWDTEAFF.

In DNA, the CDR3 is TGTGCCAGCAGCCCTACCCTTAGCGGGGGGGACCAAGAGACCCAGTACTTC. Encoded protein: CASSPTLSGGDQETQYF. The chain links TRBV7-9 to TRBJ2-5; 11 nucleotides agree with TRBD2. CDR1 is SEHNR and CDR2 is FQNEAQ in the germline V gene (reference sequence). This CDR3 spans 17 amino acids. Losses at the gene ends were 5 bases for V and 0 bases for J; bases not matched to a gene: 8.

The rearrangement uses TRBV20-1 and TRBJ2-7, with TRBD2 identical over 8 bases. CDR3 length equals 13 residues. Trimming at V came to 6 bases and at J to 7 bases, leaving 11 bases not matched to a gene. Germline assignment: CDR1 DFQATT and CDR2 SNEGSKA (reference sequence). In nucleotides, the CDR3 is TGCAGTGCCCTAGTACAGCGGGGGTGGGAGCAGTACTTC. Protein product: CSALVQRGWEQYF.

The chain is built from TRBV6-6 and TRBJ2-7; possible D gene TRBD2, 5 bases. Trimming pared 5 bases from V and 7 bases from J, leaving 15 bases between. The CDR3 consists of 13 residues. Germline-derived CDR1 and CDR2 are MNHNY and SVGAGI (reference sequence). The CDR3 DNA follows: TGTGCCAGCAGTGAGGGCCTCGGCGTTGAGCAGTACTTC. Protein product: CASSEGLGVEQYF.

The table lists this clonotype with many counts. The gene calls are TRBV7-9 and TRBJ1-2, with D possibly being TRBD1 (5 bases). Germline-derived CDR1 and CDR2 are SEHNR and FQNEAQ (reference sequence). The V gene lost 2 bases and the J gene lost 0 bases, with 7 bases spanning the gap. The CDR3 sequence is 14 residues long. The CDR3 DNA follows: TGTGCCAGCAGCTTAAAAGGGGCTAACTATGGCTACACCTTC. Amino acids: CASSLKGANYGYTF. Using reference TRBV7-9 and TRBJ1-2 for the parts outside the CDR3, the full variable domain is DTGVSQNPRHKITKRGQNVTFRCDPISEHNRLYWYRQTLGQGPEFLTYFQNEAQLEKSRLLSDRFSAERPKGSFSTLEIQRTEQGDSAMYLCASSLKGANYGYTFGSGTRLTVV.

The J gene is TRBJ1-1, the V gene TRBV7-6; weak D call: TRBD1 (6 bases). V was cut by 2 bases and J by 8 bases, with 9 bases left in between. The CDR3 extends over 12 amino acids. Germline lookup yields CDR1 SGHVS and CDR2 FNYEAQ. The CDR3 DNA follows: TGTGCCAGCAGCTTATGGGGGGCGGAAGCTTTCTTT. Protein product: CASSLWGAEAFF. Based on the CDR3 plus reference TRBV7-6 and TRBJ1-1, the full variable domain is GAGVSQSPRYKVTKRGQDVALRCDPISGHVSLYWYRQALGQGPEFLTYFNYEAQQDKSGLPNDRFSAERPEGSISTLTIQRTEQRDSAMYRCASSLWGAEAFFGQGTRLTVV.

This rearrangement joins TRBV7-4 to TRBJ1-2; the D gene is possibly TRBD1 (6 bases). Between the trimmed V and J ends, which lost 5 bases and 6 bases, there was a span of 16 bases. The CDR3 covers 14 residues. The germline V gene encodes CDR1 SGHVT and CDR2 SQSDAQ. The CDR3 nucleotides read TGTGCCAGCAGCAGGTCCGGGGGGGGCCATGGCTACACCTTC. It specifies CASSRSGGGHGYTF.

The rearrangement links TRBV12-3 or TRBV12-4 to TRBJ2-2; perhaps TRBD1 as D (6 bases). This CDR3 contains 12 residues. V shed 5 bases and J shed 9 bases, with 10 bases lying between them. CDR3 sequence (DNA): TGTGCCAGCAGTCACACAGGGTGGGAGCTGTTTTTT. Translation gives CASSHTGWELFF.

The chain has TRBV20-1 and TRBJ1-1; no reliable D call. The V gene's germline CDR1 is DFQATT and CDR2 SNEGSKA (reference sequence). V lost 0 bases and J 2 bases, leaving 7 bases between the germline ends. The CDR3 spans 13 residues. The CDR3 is CSAREIINTEAFF. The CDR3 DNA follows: TGCAGTGCTAGAGAGATCATAAACACTGAAGCTTTCTTT.

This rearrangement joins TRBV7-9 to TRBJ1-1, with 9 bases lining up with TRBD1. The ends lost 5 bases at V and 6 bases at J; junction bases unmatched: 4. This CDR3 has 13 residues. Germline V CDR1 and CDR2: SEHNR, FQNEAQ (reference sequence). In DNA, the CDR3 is TGTGCCAGCAGCCGGACAGGGGTCCCTGAAGCTTTCTTT. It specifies CASSRTGVPEAFF.

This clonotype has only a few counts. The CDR3 nucleotides read TGTGCCAGCAGCACGGTGGATACGCAGTATTTT. This codes for CASSTVDTQYF. This rearrangement joins TRBV7-2 to TRBJ2-3; D gene ambiguous. CDR1 and CDR2 from the germline V gene are SGHTA and FQGNSA. V shed 5 bases and J shed 6 bases, with 6 bases lying between them. This CDR3 contains 11 residues.

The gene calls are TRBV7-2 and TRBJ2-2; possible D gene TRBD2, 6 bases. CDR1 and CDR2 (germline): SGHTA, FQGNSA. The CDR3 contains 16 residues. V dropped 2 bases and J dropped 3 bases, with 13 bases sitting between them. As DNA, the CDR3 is TGTGCCAGCAGCTTAAGGGGCGGGGATTACACCGGGGAGCTGTTTTTT. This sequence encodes CASSLRGGDYTGELFF.